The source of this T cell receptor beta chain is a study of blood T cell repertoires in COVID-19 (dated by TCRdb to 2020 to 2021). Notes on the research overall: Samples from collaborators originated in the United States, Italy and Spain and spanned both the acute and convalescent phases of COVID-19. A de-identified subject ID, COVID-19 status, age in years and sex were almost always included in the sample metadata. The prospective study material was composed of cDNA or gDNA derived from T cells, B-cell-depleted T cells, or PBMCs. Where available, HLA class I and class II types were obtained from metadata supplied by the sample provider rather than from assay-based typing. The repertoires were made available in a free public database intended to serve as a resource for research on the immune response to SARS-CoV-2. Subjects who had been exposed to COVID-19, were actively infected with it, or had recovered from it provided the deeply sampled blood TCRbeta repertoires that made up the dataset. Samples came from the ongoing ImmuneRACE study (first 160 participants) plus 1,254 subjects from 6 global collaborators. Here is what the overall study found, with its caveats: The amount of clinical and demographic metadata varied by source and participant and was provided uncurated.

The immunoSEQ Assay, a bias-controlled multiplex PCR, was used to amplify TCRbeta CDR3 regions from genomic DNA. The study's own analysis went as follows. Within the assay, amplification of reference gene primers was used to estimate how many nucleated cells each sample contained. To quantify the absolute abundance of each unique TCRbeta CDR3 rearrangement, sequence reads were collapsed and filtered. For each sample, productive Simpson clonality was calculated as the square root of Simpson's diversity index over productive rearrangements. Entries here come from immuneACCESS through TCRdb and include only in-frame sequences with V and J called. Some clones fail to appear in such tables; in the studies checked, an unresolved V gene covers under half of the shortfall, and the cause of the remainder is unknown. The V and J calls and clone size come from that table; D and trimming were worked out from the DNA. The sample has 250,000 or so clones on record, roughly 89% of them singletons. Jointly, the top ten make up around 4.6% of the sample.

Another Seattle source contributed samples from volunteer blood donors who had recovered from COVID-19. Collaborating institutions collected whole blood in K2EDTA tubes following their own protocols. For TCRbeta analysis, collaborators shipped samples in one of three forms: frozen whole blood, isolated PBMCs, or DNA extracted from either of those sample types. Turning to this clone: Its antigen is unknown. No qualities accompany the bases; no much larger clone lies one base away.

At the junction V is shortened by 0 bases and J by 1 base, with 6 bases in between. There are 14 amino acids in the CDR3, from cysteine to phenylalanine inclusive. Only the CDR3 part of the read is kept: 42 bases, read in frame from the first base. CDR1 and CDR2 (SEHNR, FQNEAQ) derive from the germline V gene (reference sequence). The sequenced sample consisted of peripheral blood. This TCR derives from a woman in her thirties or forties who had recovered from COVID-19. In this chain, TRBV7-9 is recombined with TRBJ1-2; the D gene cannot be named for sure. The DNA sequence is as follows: TGTGCCAGCAGCTTAGCTGGCAGTAACTATGGCTACACCTTC. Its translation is CASSLAGSNYGYTF.